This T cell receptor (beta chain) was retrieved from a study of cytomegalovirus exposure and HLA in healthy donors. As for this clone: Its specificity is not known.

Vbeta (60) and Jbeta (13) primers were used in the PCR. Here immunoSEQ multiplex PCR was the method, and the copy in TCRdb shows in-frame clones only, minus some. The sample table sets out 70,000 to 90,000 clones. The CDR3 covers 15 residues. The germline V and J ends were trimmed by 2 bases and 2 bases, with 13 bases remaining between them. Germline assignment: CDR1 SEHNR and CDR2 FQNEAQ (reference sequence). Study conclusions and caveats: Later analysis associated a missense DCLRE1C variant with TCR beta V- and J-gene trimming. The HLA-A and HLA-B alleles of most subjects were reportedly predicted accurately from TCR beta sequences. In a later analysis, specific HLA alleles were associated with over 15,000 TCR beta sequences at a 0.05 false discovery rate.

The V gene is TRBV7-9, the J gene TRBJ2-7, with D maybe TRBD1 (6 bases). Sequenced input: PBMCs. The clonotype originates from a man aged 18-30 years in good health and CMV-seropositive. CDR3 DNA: TGTGCCAGCAGCTTACAACAGGGTGGCCCCTACGAGCAGTACTTC. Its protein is CASSLQQGGPYEQYF.